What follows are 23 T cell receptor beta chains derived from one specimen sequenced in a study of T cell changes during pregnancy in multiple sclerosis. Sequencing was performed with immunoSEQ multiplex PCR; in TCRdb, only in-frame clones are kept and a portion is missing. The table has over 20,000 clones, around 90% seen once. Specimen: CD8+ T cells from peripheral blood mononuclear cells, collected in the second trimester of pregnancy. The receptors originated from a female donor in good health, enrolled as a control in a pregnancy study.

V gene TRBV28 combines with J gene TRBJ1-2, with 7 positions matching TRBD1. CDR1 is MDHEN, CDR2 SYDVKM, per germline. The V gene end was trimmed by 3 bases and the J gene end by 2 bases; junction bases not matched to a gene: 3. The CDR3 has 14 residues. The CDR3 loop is CASSFLDRNYGYTF. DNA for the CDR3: TGTGCCAGCAGTTTCCTGGACAGGAACTATGGCTACACCTTC.

The CDR3 nucleotides read TGTGCCACCAGCAGAGTTATGAACACTGAAGCTTTCTTT. Its protein is CATSRVMNTEAFF. The V gene is TRBV15, the J gene TRBJ1-1; D remains unclear. Germline V gene data show CDR1 as LNHNV and CDR2 as YYDKDF (reference sequence). The length of the CDR3 is 13 residues. Trimming took off 1 base at V and 0 bases at J, with 3 bases between the two ends.

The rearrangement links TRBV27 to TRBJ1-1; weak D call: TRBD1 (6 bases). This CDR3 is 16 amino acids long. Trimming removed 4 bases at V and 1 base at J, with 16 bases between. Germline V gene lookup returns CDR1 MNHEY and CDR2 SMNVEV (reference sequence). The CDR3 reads CASSSLMGHPNTEAFF. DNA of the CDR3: TGTGCCAGCAGTTCACTCATGGGACACCCGAACACTGAAGCTTTCTTT.

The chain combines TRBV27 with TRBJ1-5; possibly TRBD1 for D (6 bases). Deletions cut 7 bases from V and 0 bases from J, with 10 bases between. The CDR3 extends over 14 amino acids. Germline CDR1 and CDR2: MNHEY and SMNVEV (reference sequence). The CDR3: CASKGGDSNQPQHF. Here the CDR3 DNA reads TGTGCCAGCAAAGGGGGTGATAGCAATCAGCCCCAGCATTTT.

CDR3 residues: CASSPQREDYEQYF. The CDR3 coding sequence is TGTGCCAGCAGTCCCCAGCGGGAGGACTACGAGCAGTACTTC. The chain couples TRBV27 to TRBJ2-7, with 9 bases that match TRBD2. V gave up 5 bases and J gave up 3 bases; unmatched junction bases: 5. Germline assignment: CDR1 MNHEY and CDR2 SMNVEV (reference sequence). The CDR3 sequence is 14 residues long.

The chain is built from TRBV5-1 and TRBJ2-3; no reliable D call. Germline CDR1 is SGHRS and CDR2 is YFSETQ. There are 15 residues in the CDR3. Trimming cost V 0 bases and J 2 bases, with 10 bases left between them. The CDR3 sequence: CASSLALPNTDTQYF. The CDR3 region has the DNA TGCGCCAGCAGCTTGGCACTACCCAACACAGATACGCAGTATTTT. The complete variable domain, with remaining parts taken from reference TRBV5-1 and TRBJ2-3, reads KAGVTQTPRYLIKTRGQQVTLSCSPISGHRSVSWYQQTPGQGLQFLFEYFSETQRNKGNFPGRFSGRQFSNSRSEMNVSTLELGDSALYLCASSLALPNTDTQYFGPGTRLTVL.

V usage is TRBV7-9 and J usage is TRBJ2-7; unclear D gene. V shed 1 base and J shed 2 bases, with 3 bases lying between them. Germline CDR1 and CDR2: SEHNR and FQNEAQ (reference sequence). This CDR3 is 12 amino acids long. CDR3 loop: CASSLVAYEQYF. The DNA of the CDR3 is TGTGCCAGCAGCTTAGTAGCCTACGAGCAGTACTTC.

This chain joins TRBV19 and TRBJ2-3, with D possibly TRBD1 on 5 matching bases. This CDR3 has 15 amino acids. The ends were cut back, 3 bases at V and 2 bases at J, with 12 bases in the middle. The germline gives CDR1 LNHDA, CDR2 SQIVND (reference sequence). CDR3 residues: CASSIYDSYTDTQYF. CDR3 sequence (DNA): TGTGCCAGTAGTATTTACGACAGCTACACAGATACGCAGTATTTT.

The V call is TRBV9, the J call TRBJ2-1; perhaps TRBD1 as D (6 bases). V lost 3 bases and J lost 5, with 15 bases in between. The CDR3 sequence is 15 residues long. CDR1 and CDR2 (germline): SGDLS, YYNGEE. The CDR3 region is CASSAEGVLNNEQFF. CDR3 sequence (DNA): TGTGCCAGCAGCGCCGAGGGGGTCCTCAACAATGAGCAGTTCTTC.

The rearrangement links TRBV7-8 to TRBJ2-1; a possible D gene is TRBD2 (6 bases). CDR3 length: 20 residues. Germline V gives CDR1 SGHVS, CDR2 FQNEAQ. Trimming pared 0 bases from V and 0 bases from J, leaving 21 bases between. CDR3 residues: CASSLAQREQRASSYNEQFF. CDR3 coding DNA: TGTGCCAGCAGCTTAGCCCAGAGGGAGCAGCGGGCCAGCTCCTACAATGAGCAGTTCTTC. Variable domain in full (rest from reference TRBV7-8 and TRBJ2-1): GAGVSQSPRYKVAKRGQDVALRCDPISGHVSLFWYQQALGQGPEFLTYFQNEAQLDKSGLPSDRFFAERPEGSVSTLKIQRTQQEDSAVYLCASSLAQREQRASSYNEQFFGPGTRLTVL.

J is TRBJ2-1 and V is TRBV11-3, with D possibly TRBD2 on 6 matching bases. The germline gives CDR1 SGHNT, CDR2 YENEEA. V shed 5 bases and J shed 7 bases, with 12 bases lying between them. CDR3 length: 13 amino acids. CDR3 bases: TGTGCCAGCAGCCCCCGGGACTTTAATGAGCAGTTCTTC. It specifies CASSPRDFNEQFF.

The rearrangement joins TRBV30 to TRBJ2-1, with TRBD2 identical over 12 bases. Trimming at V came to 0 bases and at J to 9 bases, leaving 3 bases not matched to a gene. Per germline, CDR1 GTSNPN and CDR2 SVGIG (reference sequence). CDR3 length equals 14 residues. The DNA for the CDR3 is TGTGCCTGGAGTGTACTAGCGGGAGGTGGTGAGCAGTTCTTC. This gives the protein CAWSVLAGGGEQFF.

The CDR3 reads CASSPGQGYEQYF. The CDR3 DNA is TGTGCCAGCAGCCCAGGACAGGGCTACGAGCAGTACTTC. The chain links TRBV7-9 to TRBJ2-7, with TRBD1 identical over 8 bases. Trimming cost V 5 bases and J 3 bases; bases outside gene matches: 3. Germline CDR1 SEHNR, CDR2 FQNEAQ (reference sequence). This CDR3 contains 13 residues.

CDR3 bases: TGTGCCAGCAGCTTGGCGGCCAGGGTTAACTATGGCTACACCTTC. Its protein product is CASSLAARVNYGYTF. The chain carries TRBV5-4 and TRBJ1-2, with D perhaps matching TRBD1 (5 bases). The CDR3 has 15 amino acids. The ends were cut back, 0 bases at V and 1 base at J, with 10 bases in the middle. CDR1 is SGHNT and CDR2 is YYREEE in the germline V gene (reference sequence).

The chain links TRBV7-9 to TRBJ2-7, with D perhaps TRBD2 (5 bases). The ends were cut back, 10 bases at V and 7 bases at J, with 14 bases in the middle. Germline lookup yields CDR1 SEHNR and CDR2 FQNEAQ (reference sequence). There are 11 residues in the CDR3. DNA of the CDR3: TGTGCCACCGCAACAACGGGGGAGCAGTACTTC. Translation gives CATATTGEQYF. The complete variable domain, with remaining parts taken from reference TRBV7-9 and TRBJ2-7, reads DTGVSQNPRHKITKRGQNVTFRCDPISEHNRLYWYRQTLGQGPEFLTYFQNEAQLEKSRLLSDRFSAERPKGSFSTLEIQRTEQGDSAMYLCATATTGEQYFGPGTRLTVT.

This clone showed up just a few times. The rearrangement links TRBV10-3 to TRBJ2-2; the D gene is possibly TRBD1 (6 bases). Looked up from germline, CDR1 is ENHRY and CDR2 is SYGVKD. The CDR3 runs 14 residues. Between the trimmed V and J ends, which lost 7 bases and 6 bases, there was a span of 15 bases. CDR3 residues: CAIMGASYAGELFF. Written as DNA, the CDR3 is TGTGCCATCATGGGGGCCTCATACGCCGGGGAGCTGTTTTTT.

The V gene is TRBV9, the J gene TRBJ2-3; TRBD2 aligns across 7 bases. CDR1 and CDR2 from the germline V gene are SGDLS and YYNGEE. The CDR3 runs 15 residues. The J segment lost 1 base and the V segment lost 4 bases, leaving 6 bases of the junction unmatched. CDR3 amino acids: CASSNGLAGTDTQYF. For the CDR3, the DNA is TGTGCCAGCAGCAACGGGCTAGCGGGCACAGATACGCAGTATTTT.

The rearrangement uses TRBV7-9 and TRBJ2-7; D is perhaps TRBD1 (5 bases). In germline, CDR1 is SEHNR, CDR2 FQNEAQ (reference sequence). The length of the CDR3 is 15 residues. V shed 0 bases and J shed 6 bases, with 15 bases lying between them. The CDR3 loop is CASSLAQAGISEQYF. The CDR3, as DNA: TGTGCCAGCAGCTTAGCGCAGGCAGGGATATCCGAGCAGTACTTC.

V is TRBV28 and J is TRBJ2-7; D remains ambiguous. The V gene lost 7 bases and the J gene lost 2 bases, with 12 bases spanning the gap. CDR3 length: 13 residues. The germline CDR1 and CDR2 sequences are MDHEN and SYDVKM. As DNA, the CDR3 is TGTGCCAGCATGGGCGCCGGCACCTACGAGCAGTACTTC. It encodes CASMGAGTYEQYF.

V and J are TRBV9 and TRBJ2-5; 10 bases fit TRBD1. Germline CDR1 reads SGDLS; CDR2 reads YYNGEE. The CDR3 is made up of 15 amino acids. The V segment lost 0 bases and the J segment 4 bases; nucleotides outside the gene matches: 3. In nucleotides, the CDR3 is TGTGCCAGCAGCGTAGCTGGACAGGGGGTAGAGACCCAGTACTTC. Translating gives CASSVAGQGVETQYF.

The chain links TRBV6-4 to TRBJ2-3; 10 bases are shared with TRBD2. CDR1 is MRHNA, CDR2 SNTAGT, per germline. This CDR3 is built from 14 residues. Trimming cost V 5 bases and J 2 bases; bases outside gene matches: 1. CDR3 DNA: TGTGCCAGCAGTAGCGGGGGGGCCACAGATACGCAGTATTTT. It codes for CASSSGGATDTQYF.

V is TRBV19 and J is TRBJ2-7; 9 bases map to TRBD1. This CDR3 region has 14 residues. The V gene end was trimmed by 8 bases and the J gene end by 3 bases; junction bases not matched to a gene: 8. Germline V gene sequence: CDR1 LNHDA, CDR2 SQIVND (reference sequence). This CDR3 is CASSEGGQGYEQYF. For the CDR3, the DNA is TGTGCCAGTTCCGAGGGGGGACAGGGCTACGAGCAGTACTTC.

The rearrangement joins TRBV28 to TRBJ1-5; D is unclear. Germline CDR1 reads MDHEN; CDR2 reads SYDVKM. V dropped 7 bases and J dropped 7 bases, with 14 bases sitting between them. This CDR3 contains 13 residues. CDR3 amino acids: CASTPRLRQPQHF. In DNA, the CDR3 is TGTGCCAGCACCCCCAGGTTGCGACAGCCCCAGCATTTT. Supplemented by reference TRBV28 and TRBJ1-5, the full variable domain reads DVKVTQSSRYLVKRTGEKVFLECVQDMDHENMFWYRQDPGLGLRLIYFSYDVKMKEKGDIPEGYSVSREKKERFSLILESASTNQTSMYLCASTPRLRQPQHFGDGTRLSIL.